Below are 24 T cell receptor beta chains sequenced from a single sample in a study of memory CD4+ T cells and cytomegalovirus serostatus. The data were produced by immunoSEQ multiplex PCR, yet TCRdb's version contains in-frame clones alone and is incomplete. The repertoire holds 35,000 to 55,000 clones, with around 78% as singletons. Single viable CD3+CD4+CD8-CD45RO+ cells were sorted as the memory CD4+ T cells. Sequencing was done on a sample of memory CD4+ T cells from blood. These TCRs come from an adult in good health and CMV-seronegative.

The rearrangement joins TRBV29-1 to TRBJ2-6; D is possibly TRBD1 or TRBD2 (5 bases each). Germline V gene lookup returns CDR1 SQVTM and CDR2 ANQGSEA. V dropped 6 bases and J dropped 0 bases, with 18 bases sitting between them. CDR3 length: 17 amino acids. The CDR3 nucleotides are TGCAGCGTCCCGGCCGGGACGGCCAACTCTGGGGCCAACGTCCTGACTTTC. It specifies CSVPAGTANSGANVLTF.

V gene TRBV5-1 combines with J gene TRBJ1-6; possible D gene TRBD1, 5 bases. The CDR3 has 15 residues. The germline CDR1 and CDR2 sequences are SGHRS and YFSETQ. The V and J ends lost 2 bases and 7 bases respectively, with 13 bases between them. CDR3: CASSFTGTGNSPLHF. DNA for the CDR3: TGCGCCAGCAGCTTTACCGGGACTGGGAATTCACCCCTCCACTTT.

The chain recombines TRBV7-2 with TRBJ1-5, with a possible D match to TRBD1 (6 bases). This CDR3 spans 16 amino acids. Germline V gene sequence: CDR1 SGHTA, CDR2 FQGNSA. V was pared by 5 bases and J by 0 bases, with 14 bases between. The CDR3 DNA is TGTGCCAGCAGCCCACAGGGAACCCATAGCAATCAGCCCCAGCATTTT. Translated: CASSPQGTHSNQPQHF.

J is TRBJ1-5 and V is TRBV2; D possibly corresponds to TRBD1 (5 bases). V gave up 8 bases and J gave up 5 bases, with 19 bases separating them. CDR3 length: 15 amino acids. CDR1 is SNHLY, CDR2 FYNNEI, per germline. The CDR3 is CASRRGYPLDQPQHF. CDR3 bases: TGTGCCAGCCGGAGGGGCTACCCTCTGGATCAGCCCCAGCATTTT. The full variable domain, rest sourced from reference TRBV2 and TRBJ1-5, is EPEVTQTPSHQVTQMGQEVILRCVPISNHLYFYWYRQILGQKVEFLVSFYNNEISEKSEIFDDQFSVERPDGSNFTLKIRSTKLEDSAMYFCASRRGYPLDQPQHFGDGTRLSIL.

This clone was observed once. The chain has TRBV7-9 and TRBJ2-5, with D possibly matching TRBD1 (6 bases). Between the trimmed V and J ends, which lost 3 bases and 5 bases, there was a span of 13 bases. CDR3 length: 14 amino acids. CDR1 and CDR2 (germline): SEHNR, FQNEAQ (reference sequence). CDR3 DNA sequence: TGTGCCAGCAGCTTCCGTCTAGGGGGTGAGACCCAGTACTTC. This translates into CASSFRLGGETQYF.

The CDR3 loop reads CASRSDEGIQPQHF. The DNA for the CDR3 is TGTGCCAGTAGGTCGGATGAAGGAATTCAGCCCCAGCATTTT. The genes are TRBV19 and TRBJ1-5; D gene uncertain. CDR3 length: 14 residues. Germline CDR1 is LNHDA and CDR2 is SQIVND (reference sequence). V lost 6 bases and J 6 bases, leaving 15 bases between the germline ends.

This sequence joins TRBV6-1 and TRBJ1-5; TRBD1 matches at 7 bases. Germline V lookup: CDR1 MNHNS, CDR2 SASEGT. The V and J ends lost 8 bases and 5 bases, in that order; junction bases with no gene match: 6. The CDR3 runs 13 residues. The CDR3, as DNA: TGTGCCAGCGGACAAGACAGGGATCAGCCCCAGCATTTT. It translates to CASGQDRDQPQHF.

CDR3 in amino acids: CAWGPGTAPYEQYF. CDR3 sequence (DNA): TGTGCCTGGGGTCCCGGGACGGCACCCTACGAGCAGTACTTC. V and J are TRBV30 and TRBJ2-7; D is possibly TRBD1 or TRBD2 (5 bases each). The length of the CDR3 is 14 residues. V was pared by 5 bases and J by 2 bases, with 16 bases between. The germline gives CDR1 GTSNPN, CDR2 SVGIG (reference sequence).

The table lists this clone with a few counts. The V call is TRBV7-9, the J call TRBJ1-5, with unresolved D. V lost 3 bases, J lost 2 bases, and 8 bases lay in between. In germline, CDR1 is SEHNR, CDR2 FQNEAQ (reference sequence). The CDR3 totals 14 residues. The chain's CDR3 is CASSFSGGNQPQHF. The DNA of the CDR3 is TGTGCCAGCAGCTTTTCGGGAGGCAATCAGCCCCAGCATTTT. The whole variable domain, remainder taken from reference TRBV7-9 and TRBJ1-5, is DTGVSQNPRHKITKRGQNVTFRCDPISEHNRLYWYRQTLGQGPEFLTYFQNEAQLEKSRLLSDRFSAERPKGSFSTLEIQRTEQGDSAMYLCASSFSGGNQPQHFGDGTRLSIL.

The V call is TRBV6-5, the J call TRBJ2-7, with D maybe TRBD1 (6 bases). CDR1 and CDR2 (germline): MNHEY, SVGAGI. The V and J ends lost 6 bases and 5 bases respectively, with 14 bases between them. The CDR3 has 13 residues. For the CDR3, the DNA is TGTGCCAGCAGCCCCAGACAGGCGGACGAGCAGTACTTC. This encodes CASSPRQADEQYF.

The chain employs TRBV5-1 and TRBJ2-2, with TRBD1 matching over 9 bases. Germline CDR1 is SGHRS and CDR2 is YFSETQ. This CDR3 has 15 amino acids. Unmatched junction bases numbered 6, after V lost 4 bases and J lost 5 bases. CDR3: CASSAGTGKTGELFF. CDR3 bases: TGCGCCAGCAGCGCCGGGACAGGGAAGACCGGGGAGCTGTTTTTT.

This clone was observed a single time. The V and J genes are TRBV5-4 and TRBJ2-3, with D unresolved. Trimming cost V 5 bases and J 2 bases, with 12 bases left between them. This CDR3 has 14 residues. Germline V gene sequence: CDR1 SGHNT, CDR2 YYREEE (reference sequence). CDR3 DNA: TGTGCCAGCAGTTCCGGAAGAACCACAGATACGCAGTATTTT. Protein: CASSSGRTTDTQYF.

The table lists this clone with a count of one. This rearrangement joins TRBV5-1 to TRBJ2-7, with D tentatively TRBD1 (5 bases). This CDR3 is built from 13 residues. The germline V gene has CDR1 SGHRS and CDR2 YFSETQ. V was cut by 2 bases and J by 1 base, with 7 bases left in between. The CDR3 bases are TGCGCCAGCAGCTTCGCAGGGTCCTACGAGCAGTACTTC. Translation gives CASSFAGSYEQYF.

The chain has TRBV29-1 and TRBJ2-2, with TRBD1 matching over 7 bases. Losses at the gene ends were 6 bases for V and 7 bases for J; bases not matched to a gene: 5. This CDR3 contains 12 residues. From germline, CDR1 is SQVTM and CDR2 ANQGSEA. The CDR3 DNA sequence: TGCAGCGTCCGAACAGGGGTCGGGGAGCTGTTTTTT. Protein product: CSVRTGVGELFF.

Only a few counts were recorded for this clone. The CDR3 region is CASSPDRWSTEAFF. The CDR3 nucleotides read TGTGCCAGCTCACCGGACCGGTGGAGCACTGAAGCTTTCTTT. This sequence joins TRBV18 and TRBJ1-1; the D is unclear. This CDR3 spans 14 amino acids. CDR1 KGHSH and CDR2 LQKENI come from the germline V gene. Trimming removed 3 bases at V and 4 bases at J, with 12 bases between.

The chain is built from TRBV27 and TRBJ1-2; TRBD1 might be the D (6 bases). V gave up 3 bases and J gave up 2 bases, with 10 bases separating them. The CDR3 has 14 amino acids. In germline, CDR1 is MNHEY, CDR2 SMNVEV (reference sequence). The CDR3 loop is CASSLQGPNYGYTF. CDR3 in DNA: TGTGCCAGCAGTTTGCAGGGGCCAAACTATGGCTACACCTTC.

The V and J genes are TRBV6-1 and TRBJ1-2, with 9 bases that match TRBD1. V shed 8 bases and J 4 bases; nucleotides not matched to a gene: 8. The CDR3 contains 14 residues. Per germline, CDR1 MNHNS and CDR2 SASEGT. The CDR3 loop reads CASRSGQGIYGYTF. In DNA form, the CDR3 reads TGTGCCAGCCGTTCGGGACAGGGAATCTATGGCTACACCTTC.

The V call is TRBV6-4, the J call TRBJ1-4, with 7 bases identical to TRBD1. The length of the CDR3 is 13 residues. Germline loops: CDR1 MRHNA, CDR2 SNTAGT. J was trimmed by 8 bases and V by 6 bases; bases with no gene match: 6. The CDR3, as DNA: TGTGCCAGCAGCGCCGAGACAGGGGAAAAACTGTTTTTT. Encoded protein: CASSAETGEKLFF.

The chain combines TRBV7-2 with TRBJ1-5, with D perhaps matching TRBD1 (6 bases). Per germline, CDR1 SGHTA and CDR2 FQGNSA. The CDR3 runs to 15 residues. V lost 5 bases, J lost 3 bases, and 14 bases lay in between. The CDR3 sequence: CASSPGVPNNQPQHF. The CDR3 DNA reads TGTGCCAGCAGCCCAGGGGTTCCGAACAATCAGCCCCAGCATTTT.

The chain uses TRBV11-2 and TRBJ2-3, with 7 positions matching TRBD2. The CDR3 is made up of 17 amino acids. From germline, CDR1 is SGHAT and CDR2 FQNNGV. The ends lost 1 base at V and 4 bases at J; junction bases unmatched: 11. CDR3 in DNA: TGTGCCAGCAGCTTAGGGGGGGGTCGAGGCTTAGCAGATACGCAGTATTTT. This gives the protein CASSLGGGRGLADTQYF.

The chain combines TRBV10-3 with TRBJ1-2, with 9 nucleotides matching TRBD1. V lost 10 bases to trimming and J lost 2 bases; unmatched junction nucleotides: 14. CDR1 ENHRY and CDR2 SYGVKD come from the germline V gene. The CDR3 spans 16 residues. CDR3 bases: TGTGCCACGAATCCGGGACAGGGAGACTTAAACTATGGCTACACCTTC. Its translation: CATNPGQGDLNYGYTF.

The rearrangement links TRBV5-8 to TRBJ1-2; D might be TRBD1 (6 bases). Trimming pared 7 bases from V and 8 bases from J, leaving 15 bases between. Germline V gene lookup returns CDR1 SGHTS and CDR2 YDEGEE. The CDR3 has 12 amino acids. CDR3 loop: CASATGGRGYTF. Here the CDR3 DNA reads TGTGCCAGCGCGACGGGGGGCCGGGGCTACACCTTC.

The chain combines TRBV11-2 with TRBJ1-3; D ambiguous. The CDR3 runs 14 residues. Germline V gene sequence: CDR1 SGHAT, CDR2 FQNNGV. Trimming took off 5 bases at V and 0 bases at J, with 8 bases between the two ends. For the CDR3, the DNA is TGTGCCAGCAGCCCGGGGTTCTCTGGAAACACCATATATTTT. Translated, it gives CASSPGFSGNTIYF.

The J gene is TRBJ1-6, the V gene TRBV6-5; possible D gene TRBD1, 6 bases. This CDR3 has 15 residues. The ends were cut back, 1 base at V and 7 bases at J, with 11 bases in the middle. Germline V lookup: CDR1 MNHEY, CDR2 SVGAGI. CDR3 sequence: CASSYLQGGNSPLHF. CDR3 DNA: TGTGCCAGCAGTTACTTACAGGGTGGGAATTCACCCCTCCACTTT.